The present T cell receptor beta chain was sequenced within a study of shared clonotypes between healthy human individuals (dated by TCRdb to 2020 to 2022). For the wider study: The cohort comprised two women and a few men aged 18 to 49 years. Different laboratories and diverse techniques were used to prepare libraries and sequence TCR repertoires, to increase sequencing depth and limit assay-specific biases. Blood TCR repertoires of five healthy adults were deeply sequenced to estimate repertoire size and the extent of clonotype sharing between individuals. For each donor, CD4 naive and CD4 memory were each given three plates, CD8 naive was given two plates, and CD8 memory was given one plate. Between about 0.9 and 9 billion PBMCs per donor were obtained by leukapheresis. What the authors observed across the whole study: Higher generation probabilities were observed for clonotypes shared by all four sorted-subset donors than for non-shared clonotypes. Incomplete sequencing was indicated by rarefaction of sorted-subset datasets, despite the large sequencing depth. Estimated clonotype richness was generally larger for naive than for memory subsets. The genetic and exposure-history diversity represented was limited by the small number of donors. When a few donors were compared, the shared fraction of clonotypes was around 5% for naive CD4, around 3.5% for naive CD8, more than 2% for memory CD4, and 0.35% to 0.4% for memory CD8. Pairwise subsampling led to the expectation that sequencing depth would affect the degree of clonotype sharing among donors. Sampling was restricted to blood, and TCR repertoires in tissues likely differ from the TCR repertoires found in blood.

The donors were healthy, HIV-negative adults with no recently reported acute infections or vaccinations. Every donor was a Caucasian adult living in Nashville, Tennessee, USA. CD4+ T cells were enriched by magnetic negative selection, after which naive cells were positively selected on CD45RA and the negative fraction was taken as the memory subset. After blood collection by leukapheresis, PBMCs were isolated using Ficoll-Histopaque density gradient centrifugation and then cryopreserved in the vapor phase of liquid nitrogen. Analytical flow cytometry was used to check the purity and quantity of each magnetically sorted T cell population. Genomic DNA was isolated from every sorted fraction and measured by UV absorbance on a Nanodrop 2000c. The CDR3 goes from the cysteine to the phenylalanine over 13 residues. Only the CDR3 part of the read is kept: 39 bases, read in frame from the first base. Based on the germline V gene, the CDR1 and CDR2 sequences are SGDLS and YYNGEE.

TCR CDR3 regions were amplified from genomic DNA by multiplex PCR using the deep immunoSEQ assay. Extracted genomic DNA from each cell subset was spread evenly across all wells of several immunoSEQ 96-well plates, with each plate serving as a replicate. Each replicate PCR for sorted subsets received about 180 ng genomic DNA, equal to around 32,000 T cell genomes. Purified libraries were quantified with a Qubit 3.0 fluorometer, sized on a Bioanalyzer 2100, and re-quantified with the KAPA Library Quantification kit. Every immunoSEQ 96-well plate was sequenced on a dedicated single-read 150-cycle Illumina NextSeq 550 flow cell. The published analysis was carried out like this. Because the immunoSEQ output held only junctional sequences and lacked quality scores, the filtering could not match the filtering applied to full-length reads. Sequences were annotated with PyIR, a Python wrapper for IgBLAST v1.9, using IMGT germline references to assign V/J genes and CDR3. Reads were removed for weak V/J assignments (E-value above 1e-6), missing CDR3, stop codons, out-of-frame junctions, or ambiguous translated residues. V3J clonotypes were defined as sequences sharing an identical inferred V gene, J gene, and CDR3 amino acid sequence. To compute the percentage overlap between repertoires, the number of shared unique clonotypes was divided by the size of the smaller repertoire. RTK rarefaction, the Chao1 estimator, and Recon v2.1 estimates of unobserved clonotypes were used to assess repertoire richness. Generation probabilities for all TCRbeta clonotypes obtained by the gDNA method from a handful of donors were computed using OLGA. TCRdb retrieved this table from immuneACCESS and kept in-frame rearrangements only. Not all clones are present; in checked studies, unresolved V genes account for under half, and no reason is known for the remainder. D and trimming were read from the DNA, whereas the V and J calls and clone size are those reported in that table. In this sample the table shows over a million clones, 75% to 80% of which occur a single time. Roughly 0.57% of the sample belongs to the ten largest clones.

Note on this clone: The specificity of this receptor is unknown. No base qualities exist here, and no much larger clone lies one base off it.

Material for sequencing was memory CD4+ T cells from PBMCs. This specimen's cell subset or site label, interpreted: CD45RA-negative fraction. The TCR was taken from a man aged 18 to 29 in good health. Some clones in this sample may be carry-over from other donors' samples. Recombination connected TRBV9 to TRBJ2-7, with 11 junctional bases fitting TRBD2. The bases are TGTGCTAGCGGGAGGGACAGCTCCTACGAGCAGTACTTC. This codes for CASGRDSSYEQYF.